This T cell receptor (beta chain) was found in a study of T cells in Graves' hyperthyroidism and ophthalmopathy. Regarding the study as a whole: Blood also held most thyroid clonotypes expanded beyond 0.001.

Trimming pared 5 bases from V and 5 bases from J, leaving 9 bases between. The CDR3 spans 12 residues. The germline CDR1 and CDR2 sequences are SGHAT and FQNNGV. A few counts support this clonotype. Its antigen remains unidentified. Diagnosis relied on clinical symptoms, serum thyroxine and TRAb, thyroid ultrasound and orbital computed tomography. An approximately 10 ml volume of fresh peripheral blood provided the PBMCs. RNA transcripts served as the template for amplifying TCR beta CDR3 regions. First-round RT-PCR targeting the TCR CDR3 was performed with the HTBI primer set. Each CDR3 protein is one row after TCRdb ran MiXCR on the multiplex PCR reads. The sample lists hundreds of thousands of distinct CDR3 sequences, 22% occurring once.

The source is a woman between 65 and 79 years old with Graves' ophthalmopathy. Sequencing was done on a sample of blood. The chain recombines TRBV11-2 with TRBJ1-2; no reliable D call. Here the CDR3 reads CASSIRGYGYTF. CDR3 in DNA: TGTGCCAGCAGCATACGGGGATATGGCTACACCTTC.